This passage covers 27 T cell receptor beta chains from one sample sequenced in a study of CD8 T cells in Susac syndrome. RNA totalling roughly 0.5 to 1 ug underwent reverse transcription with random hexamers. TCRdb re-called the immunoSEQ multiplex PCR reads with MiXCR, one entry per CDR3 protein. Among roughly 100,000 distinct CDR3 sequences listed, approximately 95% were seen once. The sample comprised CD8+ T cells from PBMCs. The receptors were sampled from a human donor with Susac syndrome.

The chain joins TRBV20-1 to TRBJ1-1, with TRBD1 identical over 8 bases. The CDR3 sequence is 15 residues long. The V segment lost 0 bases and the J segment 5 bases; nucleotides outside the gene matches: 8. Germline CDR1 DFQATT, CDR2 SNEGSKA (reference sequence). DNA for the CDR3: TGCAGTGCTAGAGATCAGGGGGCAGGAGGGACTGAAGCTTTCTTT. Translating it yields CSARDQGAGGTEAFF.

J is TRBJ1-6 and V is TRBV7-2; 8 nucleotides match TRBD1. The CDR3 length is 14 residues. Germline V lookup: CDR1 SGHTA, CDR2 FQGNSA. V was clipped by 6 bases and J by 7 bases; unmatched bases: 5. The CDR3 coding sequence is TGTGCCAGCAGGCCCGGGACAGGCAATTCACCCCTCCACTTT. Amino acids: CASRPGTGNSPLHF.

This clonotype was seen a handful of times. This chain links TRBV9 with TRBJ2-5, with D maybe TRBD1 (6 bases). Between the trimmed V and J ends, which lost 4 bases and 2 bases, there was a span of 12 bases. From germline, CDR1 is SGDLS and CDR2 YYNGEE. CDR3 length equals 14 residues. The CDR3 DNA is TGTGCCAGCAGCTCGGCGGACAGTCAAGAGACCCAGTACTTC. Protein sequence: CASSSADSQETQYF.

V gene TRBV27 combines with J gene TRBJ2-4, with 8 bases identical to TRBD2. Trimming at V came to 5 bases and at J to 6 bases, leaving 6 bases not matched to a gene. The CDR3 totals 14 residues. Germline V gene lookup returns CDR1 MNHEY and CDR2 SMNVEV (reference sequence). The CDR3 DNA reads TGTGCCAGCAGTATCAGCGGGGGTGGAAACATTCAGTACTTC. This codes for CASSISGGGNIQYF.

The rearrangement joins TRBV13 to TRBJ1-6; D unclear. The germline gives CDR1 PRHDT, CDR2 FYEKMQ (reference sequence). Trimming stripped 0 bases from V and 0 bases from J, with 6 bases between. The CDR3 is made up of 16 amino acids. CDR3 nucleotide sequence: TGTGCCAGCAGCTTAGGTCGGAGCTCCTATAATTCACCCCTCCACTTT. Its translation is CASSLGRSSYNSPLHF.

V usage is TRBV7-8 and J usage is TRBJ2-3; D possibly matches TRBD1 or TRBD2 (5 bases each). The CDR3 sequence is 17 residues long. Trimming removed 4 bases from V and 6 bases from J, with 23 bases in between. From germline, CDR1 is SGHVS and CDR2 FQNEAQ. The DNA of the CDR3 is TGTGCCAGCAGCTCGCCCCTGACTGGGACGCTCACGGATACGCAGTATTTT. Amino acids: CASSSPLTGTLTDTQYF.

The chain links TRBV5-1 to TRBJ2-4; D not resolved. From germline, CDR1 is SGHRS and CDR2 YFSETQ. The CDR3 sequence is 13 residues long. V was trimmed by 0 bases and J by 8 bases, leaving 9 bases between them. The CDR3, as DNA: TGCGCCAGCAGCTTGGCGGTGATGGACATTCAGTACTTC. This translates into CASSLAVMDIQYF.

This CDR3 reads CASSLGGTAKETQYF. The CDR3 region has the DNA TGTGCCAGCAGCCTCGGGGGGACAGCCAAAGAGACCCAGTACTTC. The chain links TRBV9 to TRBJ2-5; D is perhaps TRBD1 or TRBD2 (7 bases each). Deletions cut 4 bases from V and 3 bases from J, with 16 bases between. CDR1 SGDLS and CDR2 YYNGEE come from the germline V gene. This CDR3 is 15 amino acids long. The full variable domain, rest sourced from reference TRBV9 and TRBJ2-5, is DSGVTQTPKHLITATGQRVTLRCSPRSGDLSVYWYQQSLDQGLQFLIQYYNGEERAKGNILERFSAQQFPDLHSELNLSSLELGDSALYFCASSLGGTAKETQYFGPGTRLLVL.

The chain recombines TRBV3-1 with TRBJ2-1; 13 bases agree with TRBD2. The V segment lost 5 bases and the J segment 1 base; nucleotides outside the gene matches: 8. Germline V gives CDR1 LGHDT, CDR2 YNNKEL (reference sequence). The CDR3 has 18 amino acids. The CDR3 protein is CASSTTSGGAGSYNEQFF. CDR3 DNA sequence: TGTGCCAGCAGCACCACTAGCGGGGGGGCCGGGTCCTACAATGAGCAGTTCTTC.

The chain employs TRBV20-1 and TRBJ2-1; possible D gene TRBD2, 6 bases. Trimming removed 3 bases at V and 1 base at J, with 10 bases between. CDR1 is DFQATT, CDR2 SNEGSKA, per germline (reference sequence). The CDR3 is 14 residues long. The CDR3 reads CSASGRGSYNEQFF. The CDR3 DNA reads as TGCAGTGCTAGCGGGCGGGGATCCTACAATGAGCAGTTCTTC.

This sequence joins TRBV19 and TRBJ2-5, with D perhaps TRBD1 or TRBD2 (6 bases each). Germline V gene sequence: CDR1 LNHDA, CDR2 SQIVND (reference sequence). The V end was cut by 3 bases, the J end by 3 bases, with 14 bases between. CDR3 length: 15 amino acids. The CDR3 is CASSILHGGEETQYF. For the CDR3, the DNA is TGTGCCAGTAGTATCCTCCACGGGGGCGAAGAGACCCAGTACTTC.

V is TRBV14 and J is TRBJ2-7, with D perhaps assigned TRBD1 or TRBD2 (5 bases each). Germline V lookup: CDR1 SGHDN, CDR2 FVKESK. The V end lost 2 bases, the J end lost 0 bases, and 11 bases lay between the germline ends. This CDR3 comprises 15 residues. In DNA, the CDR3 is TGTGCCAGCAGCCAACCCGGGGACCCCTCCTACGAGCAGTACTTC. Translating gives CASSQPGDPSYEQYF.

The chain joins TRBV27 to TRBJ2-1, with a possible D match to TRBD1 (6 bases). Germline V lookup: CDR1 MNHEY, CDR2 SMNVEV (reference sequence). Trimming removed 4 bases from V and 8 bases from J, with 9 bases in between. The CDR3 spans 12 residues. CDR3 sequence: CASSSTGHEQFF. Written as DNA, the CDR3 is TGTGCCAGCAGTTCAACAGGGCATGAGCAGTTCTTC.

This clonotype was counted once. CDR3 coding DNA: TGTGCCAGCAGCGTAAAGGGGGTCGACTACGAGCAGTACTTC. Translation: CASSVKGVDYEQYF. The chain employs TRBV9 and TRBJ2-7; a weak D match, TRBD1 (6 bases). Germline-derived CDR1 and CDR2 are SGDLS and YYNGEE. CDR3 length equals 14 residues. The germline V and J ends were trimmed by 1 base and 3 bases, with 11 bases remaining between them.

The chain recombines TRBV20-1 with TRBJ2-7; possible D gene TRBD2, 5 bases. This CDR3 is built from 15 residues. Trimming cost V 0 bases and J 0 bases, with 12 bases left between them. Germline-derived CDR1 and CDR2 are DFQATT and SNEGSKA (reference sequence). In DNA, the CDR3 is TGCAGTGCTAGAGATCTTCGTGGGAGCTCCTACGAGCAGTACTTC. It codes for CSARDLRGSSYEQYF.

The chain couples TRBV13 to TRBJ2-7; maybe TRBD2 (6 bases). The CDR3 covers 13 residues. Germline-derived CDR1 and CDR2 are PRHDT and FYEKMQ (reference sequence). The V and J ends lost 5 bases and 7 bases respectively, with 15 bases between them. The DNA for the CDR3 is TGTGCCAGCAGCCCACGGGAGAAAGGGGAGCAGTACTTC. Protein: CASSPREKGEQYF.

The chain's CDR3 is CASSPTGRGYTF. CDR3 nucleotide sequence: TGTGCCAGCAGCCCTACAGGGAGGGGCTACACCTTC. This chain joins TRBV27 and TRBJ1-2; weak D call: TRBD1 (6 bases). The CDR3 totals 12 residues. Germline V gene sequence: CDR1 MNHEY, CDR2 SMNVEV (reference sequence). V was clipped by 6 bases and J by 8 bases, with 13 bases between them.

The gene calls are TRBV3-1 and TRBJ1-5, with D perhaps matching TRBD1 (5 bases). Germline V gene sequence: CDR1 LGHDT, CDR2 YNNKEL (reference sequence). The CDR3 contains 14 residues. The ends were cut back, 0 bases at V and 2 bases at J, with 5 bases in the middle. CDR3 sequence (DNA): TGTGCCAGCAGCCAAGAGGGGGGCAATCAGCCCCAGCATTTT. Protein sequence: CASSQEGGNQPQHF.

The rearrangement joins TRBV27 to TRBJ1-4, with TRBD1 matching over 10 bases. The CDR3 spans 14 residues. The germline V gene encodes CDR1 MNHEY and CDR2 SMNVEV (reference sequence). With V trimmed by 5 bases and J by 8 bases, 5 bases remained unmatched. CDR3 DNA: TGTGCCAGCAGTCTGACAGGGGGCAACGAAAAACTGTTTTTT. This translates into CASSLTGGNEKLFF.

In the case of this clonotype: It is likely a read error, because the conserved phenylalanine at the end of the CDR3 is missing. The chain uses TRBV29-1 and TRBJ2-7; 11 bases map to TRBD1. Germline CDR1 is SQVTM and CDR2 is ANQGSEA. V trimming: 7 bases; J trimming: 3 bases; junction bases outside the gene matches: 5. The CDR3 is 13 amino acids. The CDR3 here is CSARTGGDYEQYS. In DNA form, the CDR3 reads TGCAGCGCCCGGACAGGGGGCGACTACGAGCAGTACTCC.

This chain uses TRBV7-2 with TRBJ1-2; D remains ambiguous. Germline lookup yields CDR1 SGHTA and CDR2 FQGNSA. Trimming stripped 7 bases from V and 8 bases from J, with 14 bases between. The CDR3 extends over 12 amino acids. CDR3 protein: CASTSAAGGYTF. The CDR3 DNA reads as TGTGCCAGCACCTCCGCCGCGGGGGGCTACACCTTC.

The chain has TRBV12-5 and TRBJ2-1, with no clear D. This CDR3 region has 10 residues. Germline V lookup: CDR1 LGHNT, CDR2 FRNRAP. The V end was cut by 3 bases, the J end by 8 bases, with 2 bases between. The CDR3 region has the DNA TGTGCTAGTGGTTTATATGAGCAGTTCTTC. As protein: CASGLYEQFF.

J is TRBJ2-2 and V is TRBV27; 7 bases are a match to TRBD2. The V and J ends lost 7 bases and 2 bases, in that order; junction bases with no gene match: 7. This CDR3 has 15 amino acids. Germline V CDR1 and CDR2: MNHEY, SMNVEV (reference sequence). For the CDR3, the DNA is TGTGCCAGCACGGGGAGGGCGGTTAACACCGGGGAGCTGTTTTTT. Residues: CASTGRAVNTGELFF.

The chain couples TRBV20-1 to TRBJ2-3, with 9 nucleotides matching TRBD2. The CDR3 contains 16 residues. Germline V gene sequence: CDR1 DFQATT, CDR2 SNEGSKA (reference sequence). Trimming took 4 bases from V and 0 from J; bases not matched to a gene: 8. In nucleotides, the CDR3 is TGCAGTGCTACCCCTATAGCGGGGGAAAGCACAGATACGCAGTATTTT. It is translated as CSATPIAGESTDTQYF.

This chain connects TRBV2 to TRBJ1-1; no reliable D call. V shed 8 bases and J shed 10 bases, with 14 bases lying between them. The CDR3 is 11 amino acids. Germline assignment: CDR1 SNHLY and CDR2 FYNNEI. CDR3 DNA sequence: TGTGCCAGCCAGGACTGGAATGGAGCTTTCTTT. This encodes CASQDWNGAFF.

The chain recombines TRBV9 with TRBJ2-1, with 8 bases identical to TRBD2. V lost 0 bases to trimming and J lost 7 bases; unmatched junction nucleotides: 6. This CDR3 spans 15 amino acids. CDR1 is SGDLS, CDR2 YYNGEE, per germline. In DNA form, the CDR3 reads TGTGCCAGCAGCGTAGCTGCGGGGGGAGTGAATGAGCAGTTCTTC. This translates into CASSVAAGGVNEQFF.

The chain is built from TRBV20-1 and TRBJ1-5; D perhaps matches TRBD1 (5 bases). In germline, CDR1 is DFQATT, CDR2 SNEGSKA (reference sequence). Trimming cost V 2 bases and J 5 bases, with 22 bases left between them. The CDR3 totals 17 residues. Written as DNA, the CDR3 is TGCAGTGCTAGATCTCGCGGGGGGAGTAACAATCATCAGCCCCAGCATTTT. Amino acids: CSARSRGGSNNHQPQHF.